Following are 32 T cell receptor beta chains from one sample sequenced in a study of T cell responses to AZD1222 COVID-19 vaccine. Profiling relied on immunoSEQ multiplex PCR, and the TCRdb table lists in-frame clones only, not all of them. The repertoire holds roughly 100,000 clones, with 90% as singletons. Specimen: peripheral blood, collected on day 0 of AZD1222 vaccination. These TCRs come from an adult in good health.

The V and J genes are TRBV6-5 and TRBJ2-7; a weak D match, TRBD1 (6 bases). There are 15 residues in the CDR3. Germline-derived CDR1 and CDR2 are MNHEY and SVGAGI. The ends were cut back, 7 bases at V and 8 bases at J, with 24 bases in the middle. This CDR3 reads CASIPNWAGDEKQYF. The CDR3 DNA follows: TGTGCCAGCATCCCCAACTGGGCAGGGGACGAGAAGCAGTACTTC.

V gene TRBV18 combines with J gene TRBJ1-5; D uncertain. This CDR3 has 13 amino acids. The germline V gene has CDR1 KGHSH and CDR2 LQKENI. Trimming cost V 0 bases and J 7 bases, with 7 bases left between them. The CDR3 here is CASSPPSGQPQHF. DNA of the CDR3: TGTGCCAGCTCACCACCCTCCGGCCAGCCCCAGCATTTT. Full variable domain (missing parts from reference TRBV18 and TRBJ1-5): NAGVMQNPRHLVRRRGQEARLRCSPMKGHSHVYWYRQLPEEGLKFMVYLQKENIIDESGMPKERFSAEFPKEGPSILRIQQVVRGDSAAYFCASSPPSGQPQHFGDGTRLSIL.

The CDR3 spells CASSLEGAGTGELFF. The CDR3 DNA reads as TGCGCCAGCAGCTTGGAGGGGGCGGGCACCGGGGAGCTGTTTTTT. The chain has TRBV5-1 and TRBJ2-2; 7 bases align to TRBD1. The CDR3 totals 15 residues. The V gene end was trimmed by 0 bases and the J gene end by 4 bases; junction bases not matched to a gene: 3. CDR1 SGHRS and CDR2 YFSETQ come from the germline V gene. Filled out from reference TRBV5-1 and TRBJ2-2, the complete variable domain reads KAGVTQTPRYLIKTRGQQVTLSCSPISGHRSVSWYQQTPGQGLQFLFEYFSETQRNKGNFPGRFSGRQFSNSRSEMNVSTLELGDSALYLCASSLEGAGTGELFFGEGSRLTVL.

The gene calls are TRBV3-1 (or the pseudogene TRBV3-2) and TRBJ2-2; the D is unclear. Trimming took off 4 bases at V and 3 bases at J, with 12 bases between the two ends. The CDR3 loop spans 15 amino acids. The germline gives CDR1 LGHDT, CDR2 YNNKEL (reference sequence). The CDR3 region is CASSPRATDTGELFF. The CDR3 DNA sequence: TGTGCCAGCAGCCCCCGTGCCACCGACACCGGGGAGCTGTTTTTT.

The V gene is TRBV7-2, the J gene TRBJ1-5; a weak D match, TRBD1 (5 bases). The CDR3 loop spans 14 amino acids. Germline V gene lookup returns CDR1 SGHTA and CDR2 FQGNSA. Trimming stripped 5 bases from V and 6 bases from J, with 14 bases between. For the CDR3, the DNA is TGTGCCAGCAGCCTGGAGCAGGGACCTCAGCCCCAGCATTTT. Its protein product is CASSLEQGPQPQHF.

J is TRBJ1-5 and V is TRBV19, with a tentative D call TRBD1 (6 bases). Germline-derived CDR1 and CDR2 are LNHDA and SQIVND (reference sequence). The CDR3 sequence is 14 residues long. V lost 4 bases, J lost 4 bases, and 11 bases lay in between. CDR3 region: CASSTTTGNQPQHF. The CDR3, as DNA: TGTGCCAGTAGTACCACGACAGGTAATCAGCCCCAGCATTTT.

The genes are TRBV6-5 and TRBJ1-2, with 8 bases identical to TRBD1. V lost 7 bases to trimming and J lost 4 bases; unmatched junction nucleotides: 8. The length of the CDR3 is 14 residues. Germline V gene lookup returns CDR1 MNHEY and CDR2 SVGAGI. The CDR3 region has the DNA TGTGCCAGCAAAAGGAACAGGGGGTTCTATGGCTACACCTTC. This gives the protein CASKRNRGFYGYTF.

The chain uses TRBV7-8 and TRBJ2-7; no clear D. Germline CDR1 SGHVS, CDR2 FQNEAQ. The CDR3 is 16 amino acids. V was shortened by 4 bases and J by 0 bases, with 16 bases between the two germline ends. CDR3 DNA: TGTGCCAGCAGCTCCCCGATTACAGTGCGCTCCTACGAGCAGTACTTC. This sequence encodes CASSSPITVRSYEQYF.

This clone showed up just once. The chain joins TRBV6-5 to TRBJ1-2; 7 bases agree with TRBD1. Germline V gene sequence: CDR1 MNHEY, CDR2 SVGAGI. This CDR3 has 14 amino acids. Losses at the gene ends were 6 bases for V and 6 bases for J; bases not matched to a gene: 10. The CDR3: CASSQGGGIDGYTF. For the CDR3, the DNA is TGTGCCAGCAGCCAAGGAGGGGGCATCGATGGCTACACCTTC.

The table lists this clone with a count of one. The chain joins TRBV28 to TRBJ1-1, with TRBD1 as a possible D gene (5 bases). CDR1 and CDR2 from the germline V gene are MDHEN and SYDVKM. This CDR3 has 14 residues. Trimming cost V 4 bases and J 0 bases, with 9 bases left between them. In DNA, the CDR3 is TGTGCCAGCAGTTATGGGGCCATGAACACTGAAGCTTTCTTT. It yields the protein CASSYGAMNTEAFF. Full variable domain (missing parts from reference TRBV28 and TRBJ1-1): DVKVTQSSRYLVKRTGEKVFLECVQDMDHENMFWYRQDPGLGLRLIYFSYDVKMKEKGDIPEGYSVSREKKERFSLILESASTNQTSMYLCASSYGAMNTEAFFGQGTRLTVV.

The V gene is TRBV2, the J gene TRBJ2-4; D is unresolved. This CDR3 region has 11 residues. CDR1 SNHLY and CDR2 FYNNEI come from the germline V gene. V was trimmed by 8 bases and J by 8 bases, leaving 10 bases between them. Here the CDR3 reads CASDQSDIQYF. CDR3 DNA sequence: TGTGCCAGCGATCAGAGTGACATTCAGTACTTC.

For this clone: Other DNA sequences in this sample translate to the same CDR3. V and J are TRBV7-9 and TRBJ1-5; D is unresolved. The CDR3 runs to 14 residues. Looked up from germline, CDR1 is SEHNR and CDR2 is FQNEAQ (reference sequence). Trimming took 1 base from V and 2 from J, leaving 6 bases between them. CDR3 loop: CASSLGGGNQPQHF. The CDR3 DNA sequence: TGTGCCAGCAGCTTAGGCGGGGGCAATCAGCCCCAGCATTTT.

This chain joins TRBV7-9 and TRBJ1-2; no clear D. Trimming cost V 5 bases and J 5 bases, with 9 bases left between them. From germline, CDR1 is SEHNR and CDR2 FQNEAQ (reference sequence). The CDR3 loop spans 12 amino acids. The chain's CDR3 is CASSASEYGYTF. CDR3 coding DNA: TGTGCCAGCAGCGCATCGGAGTATGGCTACACCTTC.

The rearrangement links TRBV5-1 to TRBJ2-3; D is ambiguous. The CDR3 extends over 14 amino acids. Germline V gene lookup returns CDR1 SGHRS and CDR2 YFSETQ. With 1 base removed from V and 5 bases from J, the gap between germline ends came to 11 bases. The CDR3 region has the DNA TGCGCCAGCAGCTTGATTGGGTCCGGAGATACGCAGTATTTT. Amino acids: CASSLIGSGDTQYF.

The chain uses TRBV10-3 and TRBJ2-7; possibly TRBD1 for D (6 bases). The CDR3 has 13 residues. CDR1 and CDR2 from the germline V gene are ENHRY and SYGVKD. The ends were cut back, 10 bases at V and 2 bases at J, with 15 bases in the middle. The CDR3 here is CATSGTPAYEQYF. The DNA for the CDR3 is TGTGCCACCTCCGGGACACCGGCCTACGAGCAGTACTTC.

This rearrangement joins TRBV28 to TRBJ1-2; 7 bases are shared with TRBD1. CDR3 length: 14 amino acids. Trimming cost V 5 bases and J 5 bases; bases outside gene matches: 8. Germline assignment: CDR1 MDHEN and CDR2 SYDVKM. CDR3 amino acids: CASSTGQDPYGYTF. The CDR3 DNA sequence: TGTGCCAGCAGTACAGGACAGGACCCTTATGGCTACACCTTC.

The rearrangement joins TRBV6-5 to TRBJ1-4; 7 positions match TRBD1. V lost 10 bases and J lost 0; bases outside the gene matches: 8. The CDR3 covers 15 residues. Germline V gene sequence: CDR1 MNHEY, CDR2 SVGAGI. CDR3 sequence: CATRDSHTTNEKLFF. CDR3 in DNA: TGTGCCACTCGGGACAGCCATACAACTAATGAAAAACTGTTTTTT.

V is TRBV11-3 and J is TRBJ2-5, with unresolved D. The V gene's germline CDR1 is SGHNT and CDR2 YENEEA. The CDR3 consists of 13 residues. Trimming shortened V by 3 bases and J by 0 bases, and 5 bases separated the two germline ends. The CDR3 region has the DNA TGTGCCAGCAGCTTCACAGACCAAGAGACCCAGTACTTC. Its translation is CASSFTDQETQYF.

The chain carries TRBV30 and TRBJ1-3; D unresolved. Germline-derived CDR1 and CDR2 are GTSNPN and SVGIG (reference sequence). Trimming took off 2 bases at V and 0 bases at J, with 5 bases between the two ends. The CDR3 totals 13 residues. The CDR3 is CAWSTNSGNTIYF. CDR3 DNA: TGTGCCTGGAGTACCAACTCTGGAAACACCATATATTTT. Drawing the rest from reference TRBV30 and TRBJ1-3, the complete variable domain is SQTIHQWPATLVQPVGSPLSLECTVEGTSNPNLYWYRQAAGRGLQLLFYSVGIGQISSEVPQNLSASRPQDRQFILSSKKLLLSDSGFYLCAWSTNSGNTIYFGEGSWLTVV.

The chain links TRBV19 to TRBJ1-1, with D possibly matching TRBD1 (6 bases). The CDR3 is made up of 15 amino acids. V was shortened by 0 bases and J by 2 bases, with 10 bases between the two germline ends. The V gene's germline CDR1 is LNHDA and CDR2 SQIVND (reference sequence). The CDR3 is CASSIDGGLNTEAFF. CDR3 sequence (DNA): TGTGCCAGTAGTATAGATGGGGGCCTTAACACTGAAGCTTTCTTT.

The J gene is TRBJ1-1, the V gene TRBV28; tentatively, D is TRBD1 (5 bases). The V end lost 2 bases, the J end lost 10 bases, and 11 bases lay between the germline ends. The CDR3 contains 12 residues. Germline CDR1 and CDR2: MDHEN and SYDVKM. The CDR3 loop reads CASSLRGRGAFF. In DNA form, the CDR3 reads TGTGCCAGCAGTTTACGGGGACGAGGAGCTTTCTTT.

The V call is TRBV7-6, the J call TRBJ1-3; tentative D call: TRBD1 (6 bases). CDR1 is SGHVS and CDR2 is FNYEAQ in the germline V gene. Trimming removed 5 bases from V and 4 bases from J, with 18 bases in between. The CDR3 has 16 amino acids. CDR3 protein: CASSLDTGRGGNTIYF. CDR3 nucleotides: TGTGCCAGCAGCCTAGACACAGGGAGGGGAGGAAACACCATATATTTT.

The chain couples TRBV19 to TRBJ2-6; maybe TRBD1 (6 bases). V was pared by 6 bases and J by 4 bases, with 16 bases between. Germline values: CDR1 LNHDA, CDR2 SQIVND (reference sequence). The length of the CDR3 is 16 residues. The chain's CDR3 is CASSRDIRQGANVLTF. The CDR3 DNA is TGTGCCAGTAGCCGGGACATAAGGCAGGGGGCCAACGTCCTGACTTTC.

The gene calls are TRBV21-1 and TRBJ2-5; TRBD2 is taken as the D call from the table, unchecked against the DNA. TRBV21-1 is deemed a pseudogene. The CDR3 covers 16 residues. The CDR3 loop is CASSKKRAYAGETQYF. The DNA of the CDR3 is TGTGCCAGCAGCAAGAAGAGGGCGTACGCAGGAGAGACCCAGTACTTC.

The chain employs TRBV7-9 and TRBJ2-5; TRBD1 is a possible D gene (5 bases). The ends were cut back, 7 bases at V and 1 base at J, with 16 bases in the middle. The CDR3 length is 15 residues. Germline V gene sequence: CDR1 SEHNR, CDR2 FQNEAQ (reference sequence). The CDR3 DNA sequence: TGTGCCAGCAATAACAGGAGAACCTCCCAAGAGACCCAGTACTTC. It codes for CASNNRRTSQETQYF.

This chain links TRBV25-1 with TRBJ1-1; no reliable D call. Germline assignment: CDR1 MGHDK and CDR2 SYGVNS. The CDR3 spans 13 residues. V shed 8 bases and J shed 1 base, with 11 bases lying between them. CDR3 sequence (DNA): TGTGCCAGCCTCGATAACCGGAACACTGAAGCTTTCTTT. It encodes CASLDNRNTEAFF.

The chain links TRBV5-6 to TRBJ1-1; no firm D call. Germline loops: CDR1 SGHDT, CDR2 YYEEEE. With 4 bases removed from V and 3 bases from J, the gap between germline ends came to 19 bases. There are 16 residues in the CDR3. The CDR3 DNA is TGTGCCAGCAGCCGCGGAGTGAGGGATTGGGACACTGAAGCTTTCTTT. Amino acids: CASSRGVRDWDTEAFF.

The V and J genes are TRBV5-4 and TRBJ2-5, with D tentatively TRBD2 (7 bases). Germline CDR1 and CDR2: SGHNT and YYREEE (reference sequence). The CDR3 totals 14 residues. V was shortened by 5 bases and J by 5 bases, with 16 bases between the two germline ends. CDR3 sequence reads: CASRSGGTEETQYF. CDR3 nucleotide sequence: TGTGCCAGCAGATCGGGGGGCACTGAGGAGACCCAGTACTTC.

The J gene is TRBJ2-7, the V gene TRBV19; TRBD2 aligns across 7 bases. The germline V gene has CDR1 LNHDA and CDR2 SQIVND (reference sequence). The CDR3 is made up of 15 amino acids. V dropped 0 bases and J dropped 5; count of bases not matched to a gene: 7. The CDR3 DNA reads TGTGCCAGTAGTATAGAAGCAGCGGGAAGTGACGAGCAGTACTTC. This sequence encodes CASSIEAAGSDEQYF.

This sequence joins TRBV5-1 and TRBJ1-4, with D unclear. Germline CDR1 and CDR2: SGHRS and YFSETQ. Trimming left V 3 bases short and J 7 bases short, with 19 bases between. The CDR3 length is 16 residues. The CDR3 bases are TGCGCCAGCAGCTCATCCCCCCTAGGGAATAGTGAAAAACTGTTTTTT. Protein: CASSSSPLGNSEKLFF.

The chain carries TRBV28 and TRBJ1-2, with D perhaps matching TRBD1 (5 bases). V dropped 6 bases and J dropped 0 bases, with 11 bases sitting between them. Per germline, CDR1 MDHEN and CDR2 SYDVKM. CDR3 size: 14 residues. This CDR3 is CASSPDTSNYGYTF. The CDR3 nucleotides read TGTGCCAGCAGCCCGGACACCTCTAACTATGGCTACACCTTC.

The rearrangement links TRBV6-5 to TRBJ1-3; D remains ambiguous. The CDR3 totals 15 residues. CDR1 and CDR2 from the germline V gene are MNHEY and SVGAGI. Trimming removed 2 bases at V and 0 bases at J, with 8 bases between. CDR3 coding DNA: TGTGCCAGCAGTTACAGGCCCACCTCTGGAAACACCATATATTTT. It translates to CASSYRPTSGNTIYF.